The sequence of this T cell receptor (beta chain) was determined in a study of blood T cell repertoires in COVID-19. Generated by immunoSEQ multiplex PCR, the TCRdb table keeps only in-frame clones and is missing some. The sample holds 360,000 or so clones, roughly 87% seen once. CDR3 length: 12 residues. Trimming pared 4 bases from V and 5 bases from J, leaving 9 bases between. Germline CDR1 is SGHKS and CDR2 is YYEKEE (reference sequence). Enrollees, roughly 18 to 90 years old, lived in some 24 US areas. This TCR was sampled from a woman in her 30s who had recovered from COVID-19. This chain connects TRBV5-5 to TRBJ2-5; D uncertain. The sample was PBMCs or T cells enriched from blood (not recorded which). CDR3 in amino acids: CASSLESETQYF. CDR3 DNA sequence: TGTGCCAGCAGCCTAGAATCCGAGACCCAGTACTTC. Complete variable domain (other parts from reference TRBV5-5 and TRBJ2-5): DAGVTQSPTHLIKTRGQQVTLRCSPISGHKSVSWYQQVLGQGPQFIFQYYEKEERGRGNFPDRFSARQFPNYSSELNVNALLLGDSALYLCASSLESETQYFGPGTRLLVL.